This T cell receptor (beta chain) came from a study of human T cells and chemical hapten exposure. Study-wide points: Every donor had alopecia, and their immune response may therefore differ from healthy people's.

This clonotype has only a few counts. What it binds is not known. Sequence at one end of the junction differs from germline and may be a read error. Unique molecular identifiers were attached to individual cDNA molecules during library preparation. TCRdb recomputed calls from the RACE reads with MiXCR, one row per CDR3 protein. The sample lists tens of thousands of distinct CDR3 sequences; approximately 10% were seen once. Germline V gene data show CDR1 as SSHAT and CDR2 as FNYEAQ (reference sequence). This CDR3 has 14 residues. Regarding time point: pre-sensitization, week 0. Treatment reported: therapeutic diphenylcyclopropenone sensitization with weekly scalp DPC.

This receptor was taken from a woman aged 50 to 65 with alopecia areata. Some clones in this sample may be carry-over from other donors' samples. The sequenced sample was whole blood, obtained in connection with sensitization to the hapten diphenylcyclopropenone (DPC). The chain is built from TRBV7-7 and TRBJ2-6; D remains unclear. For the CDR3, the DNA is TGTGCTAGCAGCAAATCCTCTGGGGCCAACGTCCTGACTTTC. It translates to CASSKSSGANVLTF.